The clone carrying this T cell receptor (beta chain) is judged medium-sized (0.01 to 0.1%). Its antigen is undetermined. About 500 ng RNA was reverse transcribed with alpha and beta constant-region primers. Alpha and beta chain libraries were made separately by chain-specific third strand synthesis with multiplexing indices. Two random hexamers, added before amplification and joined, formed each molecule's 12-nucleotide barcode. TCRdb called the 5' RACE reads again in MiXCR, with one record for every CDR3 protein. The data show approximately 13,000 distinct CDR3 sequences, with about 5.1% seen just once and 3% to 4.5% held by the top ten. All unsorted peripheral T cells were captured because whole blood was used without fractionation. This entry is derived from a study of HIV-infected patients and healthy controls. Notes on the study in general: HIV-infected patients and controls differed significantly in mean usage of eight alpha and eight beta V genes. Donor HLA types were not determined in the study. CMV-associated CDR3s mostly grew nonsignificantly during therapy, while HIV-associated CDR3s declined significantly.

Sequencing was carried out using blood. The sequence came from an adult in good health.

CDR3 residues: CASSPRGLAGLETQYF. The CDR3 nucleotides read TGTGCCAGCAGTCCTCGGGGACTAGCGGGGTTAGAGACCCAGTACTTC. The V gene is TRBV27, the J gene TRBJ2-5; TRBD2 agrees at 13 bases. CDR1 is MNHEY and CDR2 is SMNVEV in the germline V gene (reference sequence). The J segment lost 4 bases and the V segment lost 5 bases, leaving 7 bases of the junction unmatched. This CDR3 has 16 residues.